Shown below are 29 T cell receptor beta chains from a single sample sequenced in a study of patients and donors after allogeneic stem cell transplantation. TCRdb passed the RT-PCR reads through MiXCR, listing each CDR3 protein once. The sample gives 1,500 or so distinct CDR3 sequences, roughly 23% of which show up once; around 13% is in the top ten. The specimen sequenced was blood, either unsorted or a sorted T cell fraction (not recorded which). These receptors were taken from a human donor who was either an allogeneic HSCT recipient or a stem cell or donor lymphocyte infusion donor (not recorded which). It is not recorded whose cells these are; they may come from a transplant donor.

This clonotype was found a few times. This CDR3 reads CASSSSPGCFYGYTF. Written as DNA, the CDR3 is TGTGCCAGCAGCTCGTCCCCAGGGTGCTTCTATGGCTACACCTTC. The chain joins TRBV7-2 to TRBJ1-2; D might be TRBD1 (5 bases). This CDR3 has 15 amino acids. The germline CDR1 and CDR2 sequences are SGHTA and FQGNSA. Trimming shortened V by 4 bases and J by 4 bases, and 16 bases separated the two germline ends.

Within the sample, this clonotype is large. CDR3 region: CASSLRDSSYNEQFF. For the CDR3, the DNA is TGTGCCAGCAGCCTCCGGGACAGCTCCTACAATGAGCAGTTCTTC. The chain uses TRBV9 and TRBJ2-1; the match to TRBD1 covers 7 bases. With V trimmed by 4 bases and J by 0 bases, 4 bases remained unmatched. Germline V CDR1 and CDR2: SGDLS, YYNGEE. CDR3 length: 15 residues.

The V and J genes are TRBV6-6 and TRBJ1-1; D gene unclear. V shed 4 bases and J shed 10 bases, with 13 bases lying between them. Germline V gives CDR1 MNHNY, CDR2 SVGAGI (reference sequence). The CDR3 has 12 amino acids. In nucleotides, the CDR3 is TGTGCCAGCAGTTCCCTTGAGAGTACAGCTTTCTTT. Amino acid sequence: CASSSLESTAFF.

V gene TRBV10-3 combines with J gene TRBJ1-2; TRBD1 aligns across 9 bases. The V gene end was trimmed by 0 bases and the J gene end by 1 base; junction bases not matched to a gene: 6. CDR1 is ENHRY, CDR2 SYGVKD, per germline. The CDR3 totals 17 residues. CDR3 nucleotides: TGTGCCATCAGTGAGTCCCGGGACAGGGCGAATAACTATGGCTACACCTTC. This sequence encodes CAISESRDRANNYGYTF.

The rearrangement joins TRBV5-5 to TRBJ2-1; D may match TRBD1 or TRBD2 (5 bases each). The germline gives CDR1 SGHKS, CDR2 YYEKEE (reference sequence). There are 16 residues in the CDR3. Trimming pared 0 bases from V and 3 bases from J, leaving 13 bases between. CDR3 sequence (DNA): TGTGCCAGCAGCTTGGCGTTGAGGGGCGGCTACAATGAGCAGTTCTTC. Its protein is CASSLALRGGYNEQFF. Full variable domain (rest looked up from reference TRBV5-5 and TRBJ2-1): DAGVTQSPTHLIKTRGQQVTLRCSPISGHKSVSWYQQVLGQGPQFIFQYYEKEERGRGNFPDRFSARQFPNYSSELNVNALLLGDSALYLCASSLALRGGYNEQFFGPGTRLTVL.

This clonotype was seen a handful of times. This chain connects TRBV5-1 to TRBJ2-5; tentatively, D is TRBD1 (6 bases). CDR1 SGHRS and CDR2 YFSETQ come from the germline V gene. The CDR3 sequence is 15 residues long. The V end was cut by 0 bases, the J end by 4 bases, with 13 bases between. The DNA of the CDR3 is TGCGCCAGCAGCTTGGCCTTGGGGGCGAGAGAGACCCAGTACTTC. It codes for CASSLALGARETQYF.

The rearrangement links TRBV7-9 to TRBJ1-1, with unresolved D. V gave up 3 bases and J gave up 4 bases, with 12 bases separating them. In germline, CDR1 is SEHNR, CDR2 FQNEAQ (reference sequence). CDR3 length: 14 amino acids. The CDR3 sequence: CASSFLNLGTEAFF. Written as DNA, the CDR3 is TGTGCCAGCAGCTTCCTTAATTTGGGCACTGAAGCTTTCTTT.

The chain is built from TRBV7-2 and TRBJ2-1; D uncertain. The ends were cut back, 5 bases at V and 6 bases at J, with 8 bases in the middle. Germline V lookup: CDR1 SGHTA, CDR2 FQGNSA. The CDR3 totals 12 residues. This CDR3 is CASSPLFNEQFF. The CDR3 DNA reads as TGTGCCAGCAGCCCCCTATTCAATGAGCAGTTCTTC.

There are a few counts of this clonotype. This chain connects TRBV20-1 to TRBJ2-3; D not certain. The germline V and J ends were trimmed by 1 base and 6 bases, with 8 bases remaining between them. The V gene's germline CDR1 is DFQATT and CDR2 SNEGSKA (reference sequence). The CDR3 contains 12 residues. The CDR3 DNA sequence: TGCAGTGCTAGAGGAGCCAGCGATACGCAGTATTTT. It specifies CSARGASDTQYF.

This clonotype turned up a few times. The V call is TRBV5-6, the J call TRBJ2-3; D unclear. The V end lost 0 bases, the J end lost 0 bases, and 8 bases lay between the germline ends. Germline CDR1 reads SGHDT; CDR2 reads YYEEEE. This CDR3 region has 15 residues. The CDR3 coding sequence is TGTGCCAGCAGCTTGGTTACAGACAGCACAGATACGCAGTATTTT. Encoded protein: CASSLVTDSTDTQYF.

In nucleotides, the CDR3 is TGTGCCAGCAGCTTAGGAGCGGGAGGGAGCTCCTACAATGAGCAGTTCTTC. Translated: CASSLGAGGSSYNEQFF. The V and J genes are TRBV7-8 and TRBJ2-1; 10 positions agree with TRBD2. Germline CDR1 and CDR2: SGHVS and FQNEAQ. CDR3 length equals 17 residues. V dropped 1 base and J dropped 0; count of bases not matched to a gene: 3. Supplemented by reference TRBV7-8 and TRBJ2-1, the full variable domain reads GAGVSQSPRYKVAKRGQDVALRCDPISGHVSLFWYQQALGQGPEFLTYFQNEAQLDKSGLPSDRFFAERPEGSVSTLKIQRTQQEDSAVYLCASSLGAGGSSYNEQFFGPGTRLTVL.

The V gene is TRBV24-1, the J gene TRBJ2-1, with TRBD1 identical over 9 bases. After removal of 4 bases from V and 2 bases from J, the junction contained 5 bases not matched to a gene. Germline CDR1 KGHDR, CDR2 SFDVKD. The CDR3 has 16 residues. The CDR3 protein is CATSDRTGDTYNEQFF. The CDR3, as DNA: TGTGCCACCAGTGACCGGACAGGGGATACCTACAATGAGCAGTTCTTC.

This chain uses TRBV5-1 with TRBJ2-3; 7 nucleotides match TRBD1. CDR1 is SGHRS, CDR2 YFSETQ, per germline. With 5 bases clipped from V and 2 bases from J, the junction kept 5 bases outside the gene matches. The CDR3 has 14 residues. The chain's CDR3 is CASSQGVPTDTQYF. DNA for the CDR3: TGCGCCAGCAGTCAGGGGGTACCCACAGATACGCAGTATTTT.

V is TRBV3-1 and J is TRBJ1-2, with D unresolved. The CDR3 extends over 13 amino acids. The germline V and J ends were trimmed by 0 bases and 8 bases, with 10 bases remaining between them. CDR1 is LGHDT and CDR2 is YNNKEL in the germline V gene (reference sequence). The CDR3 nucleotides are TGTGCCAGCAGCCAAGAATCTCCGTGGGGCTACACCTTC. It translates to CASSQESPWGYTF.

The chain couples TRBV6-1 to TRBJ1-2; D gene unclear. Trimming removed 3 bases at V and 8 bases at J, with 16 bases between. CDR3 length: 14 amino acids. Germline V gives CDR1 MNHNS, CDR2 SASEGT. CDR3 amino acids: CASSDPPPTLGYTF. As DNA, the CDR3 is TGTGCCAGCAGTGATCCCCCTCCTACACTAGGCTACACCTTC.

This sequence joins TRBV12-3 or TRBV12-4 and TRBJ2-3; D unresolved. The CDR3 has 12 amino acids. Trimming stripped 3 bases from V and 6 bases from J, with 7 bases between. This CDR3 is CASSFGGDTQYF. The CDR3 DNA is TGTGCCAGCAGTTTTGGTGGGGATACGCAGTATTTT.

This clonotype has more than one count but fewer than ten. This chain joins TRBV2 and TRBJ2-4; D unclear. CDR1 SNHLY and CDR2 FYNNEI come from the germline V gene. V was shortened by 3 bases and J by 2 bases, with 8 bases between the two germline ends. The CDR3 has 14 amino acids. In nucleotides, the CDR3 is TGTGCCAGCAGTGAGGTATCGACCAAAAACATTCAGTACTTC. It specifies CASSEVSTKNIQYF. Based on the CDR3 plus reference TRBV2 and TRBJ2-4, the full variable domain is EPEVTQTPSHQVTQMGQEVILRCVPISNHLYFYWYRQILGQKVEFLVSFYNNEISEKSEIFDDQFSVERPDGSNFTLKIRSTKLEDSAMYFCASSEVSTKNIQYFGAGTRLSVL.

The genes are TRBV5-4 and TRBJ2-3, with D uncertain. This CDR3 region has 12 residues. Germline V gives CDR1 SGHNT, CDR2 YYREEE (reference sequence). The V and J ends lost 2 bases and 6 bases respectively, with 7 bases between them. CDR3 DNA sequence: TGTGCCAGCAGCTTCCTCCGCGATACGCAGTATTTT. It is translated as CASSFLRDTQYF.

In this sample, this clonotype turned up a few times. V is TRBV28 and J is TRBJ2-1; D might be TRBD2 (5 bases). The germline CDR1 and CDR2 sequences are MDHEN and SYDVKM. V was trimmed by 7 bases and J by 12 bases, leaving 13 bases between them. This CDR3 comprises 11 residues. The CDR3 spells CASTSGSAQFF. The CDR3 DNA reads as TGTGCCAGCACTTCGGGGTCCGCGCAGTTCTTC.

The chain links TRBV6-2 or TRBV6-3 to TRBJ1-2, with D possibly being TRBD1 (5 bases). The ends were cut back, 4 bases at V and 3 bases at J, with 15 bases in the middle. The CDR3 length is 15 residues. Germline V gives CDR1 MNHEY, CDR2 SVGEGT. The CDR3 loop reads CASSSLGTSDYGYTF. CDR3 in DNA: TGTGCCAGCAGTTCCCTAGGGACGTCAGACTATGGCTACACCTTC.

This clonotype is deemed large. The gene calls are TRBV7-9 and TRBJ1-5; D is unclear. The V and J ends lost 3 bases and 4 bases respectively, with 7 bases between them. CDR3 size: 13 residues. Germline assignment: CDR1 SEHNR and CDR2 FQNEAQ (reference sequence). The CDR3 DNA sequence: TGTGCCAGCAGCTTTGGTGGGAATCAGCCCCAGCATTTT. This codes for CASSFGGNQPQHF.

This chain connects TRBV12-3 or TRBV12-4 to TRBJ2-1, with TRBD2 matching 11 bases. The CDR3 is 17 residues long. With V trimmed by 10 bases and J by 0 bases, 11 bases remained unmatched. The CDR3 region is CATSGTSGLSSYNEQFF. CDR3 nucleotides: TGTGCCACCTCCGGGACTAGCGGCTTGAGCTCCTACAATGAGCAGTTCTTC.

This CDR3 is CSPLAGALYNEQFF. The DNA of the CDR3 is TGCAGTCCTCTAGCGGGAGCCCTTTACAATGAGCAGTTCTTC. The genes are TRBV20-1 and TRBJ2-1, with 10 bases that match TRBD2. V trimming: 8 bases; J trimming: 4 bases; junction bases outside the gene matches: 8. Per germline, CDR1 DFQATT and CDR2 SNEGSKA (reference sequence). The CDR3 length is 14 residues.

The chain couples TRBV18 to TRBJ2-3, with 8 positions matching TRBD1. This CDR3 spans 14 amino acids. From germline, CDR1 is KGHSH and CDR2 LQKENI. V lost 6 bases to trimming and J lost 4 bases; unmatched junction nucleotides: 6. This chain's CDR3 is CASSPSQGADTQYF. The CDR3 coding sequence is TGTGCCAGCTCCCCCTCACAGGGGGCAGATACGCAGTATTTT.

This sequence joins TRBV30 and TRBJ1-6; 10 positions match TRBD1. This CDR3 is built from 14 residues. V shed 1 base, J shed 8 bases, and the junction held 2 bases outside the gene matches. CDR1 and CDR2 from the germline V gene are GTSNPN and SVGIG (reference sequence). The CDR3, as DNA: TGTGCCTGGAGTGGGGGACAGGGGTATTCACCCCTCCACTTT. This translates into CAWSGGQGYSPLHF.

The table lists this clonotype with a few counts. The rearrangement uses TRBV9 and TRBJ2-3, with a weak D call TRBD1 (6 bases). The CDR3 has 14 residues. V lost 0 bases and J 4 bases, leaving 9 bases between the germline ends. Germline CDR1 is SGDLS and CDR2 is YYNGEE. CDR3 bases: TGTGCCAGCAGCGTAGCTTGGACAGCAGATACGCAGTATTTT. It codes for CASSVAWTADTQYF.

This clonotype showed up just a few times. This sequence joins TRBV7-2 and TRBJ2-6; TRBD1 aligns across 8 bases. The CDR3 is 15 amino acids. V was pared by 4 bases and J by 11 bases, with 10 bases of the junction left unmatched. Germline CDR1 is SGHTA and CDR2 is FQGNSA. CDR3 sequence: CASSSYSGTGDVLTF. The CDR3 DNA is TGTGCCAGCAGCTCCTACTCCGGGACAGGAGACGTCCTGACTTTC.

The CDR3: CSANRGFYNEQFF. Here the CDR3 DNA reads TGCAGTGCTAACAGGGGGTTTTACAATGAGCAGTTCTTC. J is TRBJ2-1 and V is TRBV20-1; 8 bases agree with TRBD1. The CDR3 runs 13 residues. Germline values: CDR1 DFQATT, CDR2 SNEGSKA (reference sequence). The trim removed 4 bases at V and 4 bases at J, leaving 3 bases unmatched.

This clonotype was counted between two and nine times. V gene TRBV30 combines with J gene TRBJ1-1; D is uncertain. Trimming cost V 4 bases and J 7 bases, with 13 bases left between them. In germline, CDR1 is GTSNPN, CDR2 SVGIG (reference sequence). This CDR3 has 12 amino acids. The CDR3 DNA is TGTGCCTGGACCCCTGGGCAGGTTGAAGCTTTCTTT. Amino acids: CAWTPGQVEAFF.